A single sample gave rise to the 12 T cell receptor beta chains below, sequenced in a study of T cell repertoires in cytomegalovirus infection. Using its own MiXCR run on the reads, TCRdb lists one record per CDR3 protein. Of about 680,000 distinct CDR3 sequences in the sample, 20% to 30% were seen once. The sequencing sample was made of CD8+ T cells from PBMCs. The receptors derive from a human donor in good health (CMV status not recorded). Some clones in this sample may be carry-over from other donors' samples.

This clonotype was seen a handful of times. The genes are TRBV20-1 and TRBJ2-5, with 10 positions matching TRBD1. Per germline, CDR1 DFQATT and CDR2 SNEGSKA (reference sequence). The CDR3 loop spans 13 amino acids. Losses at the gene ends were 5 bases for V and 4 bases for J; bases not matched to a gene: 4. Here the CDR3 DNA reads TGCAGTGCTCGTGACAGGGGGCGAGAGACCCAGTACTTC. This sequence encodes CSARDRGRETQYF.

Details on this clonotype: A read error may produce the germline difference seen at one junction end. The chain uses TRBV9 and TRBJ2-1; maybe TRBD2 (6 bases). The CDR3 runs 15 residues. CDR1 and CDR2 (germline): SGDLS, YYNGEE. CDR3 amino acids: CASSVDGGAYNEQLF. The CDR3 nucleotides are TGTGCCAGCAGCGTAGACGGGGGAGCCTACAATGAGCAGCTCTTC.

This clonotype was seen more than once but under ten times. The CDR3, as DNA: TGCAGTGCTAGAGATTCGGTCGTTCAGTACTTC. Its translation is CSARDSVVQYF. V is TRBV20-1 and J is TRBJ2-4; no firm D call. Trimming removed 0 bases from V and 11 bases from J, with 8 bases in between. This CDR3 has 11 residues. Germline CDR1 and CDR2: DFQATT and SNEGSKA (reference sequence).

The genes are TRBV4-1 and TRBJ2-1, with D perhaps TRBD1 or TRBD2 (5 bases each). CDR1 and CDR2 from the germline V gene are MGHRA and YSYEKL. The CDR3 length is 15 residues. V was trimmed by 3 bases and J by 4 bases, leaving 13 bases between them. The CDR3 sequence: CASSQIQGRYNEQFF. CDR3 in DNA: TGCGCCAGCAGCCAGATCCAGGGACGTTACAATGAGCAGTTCTTC.

The V call is TRBV19, the J call TRBJ1-1, with D maybe TRBD1 (6 bases). Per germline, CDR1 LNHDA and CDR2 SQIVND (reference sequence). Trimming took off 10 bases at V and 8 bases at J, with 11 bases between the two ends. This CDR3 has 10 amino acids. In DNA, the CDR3 is TGTGCCATTGACAGGTCGGAAGCTTTCTTT. It codes for CAIDRSEAFF.

This clonotype was seen ten or more times. The V gene is TRBV7-6, the J gene TRBJ2-5, with D perhaps matching TRBD2 (5 bases). Per the germline V gene, CDR1 is SGHVS and CDR2 is FNYEAQ. With 4 bases removed from V and 9 bases from J, the gap between germline ends came to 15 bases. CDR3 length: 13 residues. Here the CDR3 reads CASSSGSSEAQYF. CDR3 nucleotide sequence: TGTGCCAGCAGCTCGGGGTCCAGCGAGGCCCAGTACTTC.

This clonotype was observed a handful of times. This chain joins TRBV6-2 or TRBV6-3 and TRBJ1-1, with D perhaps TRBD1 (6 bases). The CDR3 runs to 16 residues. The V gene lost 2 bases and the J gene lost 2 bases, with 15 bases spanning the gap. Germline CDR1 reads MNHEY; CDR2 reads SVGEGT. DNA for the CDR3: TGTGCCAGCAGTTACGGGGCTCGGACAGAAAACACTGAAGCTTTCTTT. Translating gives CASSYGARTENTEAFF.

The chain links TRBV13 to TRBJ2-1; 10 positions match TRBD1. From germline, CDR1 is PRHDT and CDR2 FYEKMQ (reference sequence). V was pared by 10 bases and J by 3 bases, with 3 bases of the junction left unmatched. This CDR3 is 13 amino acids long. CDR3 in amino acids: CATGTGVYNEQFF. The CDR3 DNA follows: TGTGCCACCGGGACAGGGGTCTACAATGAGCAGTTCTTC.

This clonotype was seen ten or more times. This sequence joins TRBV7-9 and TRBJ1-6, with TRBD1 as a possible D gene (5 bases). Trimming took off 0 bases at V and 4 bases at J, with 7 bases between the two ends. The CDR3 length is 15 residues. Germline loops: CDR1 SEHNR, CDR2 FQNEAQ (reference sequence). The CDR3 protein is CASSLAQGYNSPLHF. The CDR3 bases are TGTGCCAGCAGCTTAGCCCAGGGATATAATTCACCCCTCCACTTT. Using reference TRBV7-9 and TRBJ1-6 for the parts outside the CDR3, the full variable domain is DTGVSQNPRHKITKRGQNVTFRCDPISEHNRLYWYRQTLGQGPEFLTYFQNEAQLEKSRLLSDRFSAERPKGSFSTLEIQRTEQGDSAMYLCASSLAQGYNSPLHFGNGTRLTVT.

Worth noting for this clonotype: At one end, the junction sequence differs from germline, possibly due to a read error. The V and J genes are TRBV20-1 and TRBJ2-5, with a weak D call TRBD2 (6 bases). The CDR3 runs 17 residues. Per the germline V gene, CDR1 is DFQATT and CDR2 is SNEGSKA (reference sequence). CDR3 in DNA: TGCAGTGCTAGAGGCACACTTGGGGAGGAGGGTCAAGGGACCCAGTACTTC. Encoded protein: CSARGTLGEEGQGTQYF.

The V gene is TRBV2, the J gene TRBJ2-7; D may be TRBD1 or TRBD2 (5 bases each). CDR1 SNHLY and CDR2 FYNNEI come from the germline V gene. The CDR3 length is 16 residues. Trimming took off 2 bases at V and 6 bases at J, with 20 bases between the two ends. CDR3 region: CASSEPAGPRAREQYV. The CDR3 nucleotides are TGTGCCAGCAGTGAACCGGCAGGGCCGAGGGCACGCGAGCAGTACGTC.

A remark on this clonotype: It may be a read error: a sequence one base away is much more abundant. The CDR3 DNA reads TGTGTCAGCAGCTTAGTCTTGAATGCGCAGTTCTTC. Residues: CVSSLVLNAQFF. The chain carries TRBV7-6 and TRBJ2-1; D not certain. CDR1 is SGHVS, CDR2 FNYEAQ, per germline. The CDR3 loop spans 12 amino acids.